The present entry profiles one T cell receptor (beta chain) with its context. The sample is drawn from a study of STAT5B mutations in CD4+ large granular lymphocyte leukemia. Trimming cost V 0 bases and J 6 bases, with 14 bases left between them. Germline lookup yields CDR1 MNHNY and CDR2 SVGAGI (reference sequence). The CDR3 is 16 residues long. Healthy controls were blood donor buffy coats. Profiling relied on immunoSEQ multiplex PCR, and the TCRdb table lists in-frame clones only, not all of them. The data hold about 40,000 clones, with roughly 79% observed a single time. The chain employs TRBV6-6 and TRBJ2-2; D gene uncertain. The sequence was obtained from a human donor in good health. The sample taken for sequencing was CD4+ T cells from blood buffy coats. The CDR3 sequence: CASSYSRGSLPGELFF. In DNA, the CDR3 is TGTGCCAGCAGTTACTCGAGAGGTAGCCTACCCGGGGAGCTGTTTTTT.